Listed below are T cell receptor beta chains from one sample, sequenced in a study of blood T cell repertoires in COVID-19. Repertoires were generated with immunoSEQ multiplex PCR, while TCRdb's copy carries only in-frame clones and drops some. The sample contains some 100,000 clones, about 90% of which appear only once. Specimen: peripheral blood. Every receptor here comes from a human donor in a cohort sampled during active COVID-19. Both conserved end residues are part of each CDR3. The D gene is left open where the match is weak. Only part of the rows carry a size: once, few, many, or a class if the clone is expanded.

>TRBJ2-1|-|-|TRBV7-9
TGTGCCAGCAGACGAGATCGGGTACAGCAGTTCTTC
CASRRDRVQQFF
>TRBJ2-1|-|TRBD2|TRBV6-6
TGTGCCAGCAGTTACTTGACTAGCGGGGGTGTGAATGAGCAGTTCTTC
CASSYLTSGGVNEQFF
>TRBJ1-5|-|-|TRBV7-8
TGTGCCAGCAGCTTCGACAGATATAGCAATCAGCCCCAGCATTTT
CASSFDRYSNQPQHF
>TRBJ2-3|-|-|TRBV10-3
TGTGCCATTCCCAGGGGCACAGATACGCAGTATTTT
CAIPRGTDTQYF
>TRBJ1-2|-|-|TRBV6-1
TGTGCCAGCAGTGACCCCGTTAGCCTCACGGCCTATGGCTACACCTTC
CASSDPVSLTAYGYTF
>TRBJ2-1|few|TRBD2|TRBV11-2
TGTGCCAGCAGCTTAGGGGGACTAGGTCGGCTCAATGAGCAGTTCTTC
CASSLGGLGRLNEQFF
>TRBJ1-5|-|TRBD1|TRBV10-3
TGTGCCATCAGTGAGTCTTCCTTGCCGACAGGGAGCAATCAGCCCCAGCATTTT
CAISESSLPTGSNQPQHF
>TRBJ1-2|-|TRBD1|TRBV7-2
TGTGCCAGCAGCCCTGTGGCAGGGGGCCATGGCTACACCTTC
CASSPVAGGHGYTF
>TRBJ1-3|few|-|TRBV4-1
TGCGCCAGCAGCCAAGTGCTTCAGTCCTCCTCTGGAAACACCATATATTTT
CASSQVLQSSSGNTIYF
>TRBJ2-2|-|TRBD2|TRBV12-3/TRBV12-4
TGTGCCAGCAGTTCCCGGGAGGGCGGGGAGCTGTTTTTT
CASSSREGGELFF
>TRBJ1-3|-|TRBD1|TRBV15
TGTGCCACCCAGAGGACAGGGTATAACACCATATATTTT
CATQRTGYNTIYF
>TRBJ2-7|-|TRBD1|TRBV9
TGTGCCAGCAGCGCCCCGGGACAGGGCGCCGACGAGCAGTACTTC
CASSAPGQGADEQYF
>TRBJ1-5|-|TRBD1|TRBV6-6
TGTGCCAGCGTCGGGACAGGCGATCAGCCCCAGCATTTT
CASVGTGDQPQHF
>TRBJ1-1|-|-|TRBV20-1
TGCAGTGGCGTGGGGGGGACTGAAGCTTTCTTT
CSGVGGTEAFF
>TRBJ1-1|-|-|TRBV19
TGTGCCAGTAGTGAGCTAACGCGGGTAAACACTGAAGCTTTCTTT
CASSELTRVNTEAFF
>TRBJ2-2|-|-|TRBV3-1/TRBV3-2
TGTGCCAGCAGCCAAGGTTGGGGGGCGAACACCGGGGAGCTGTTTTTT
CASSQGWGANTGELFF
>TRBJ1-2|-|TRBD1|TRBV10-3
TGTGCCATCAGTGAAGGACAGGGCAGGAACTATGGCTACACCTTC
CAISEGQGRNYGYTF
>TRBJ2-7|-|TRBD2|TRBV12-3/TRBV12-4
TGTGCCAGCAGTCGGACTAGCGGCTACGAGCAGTACTTC
CASSRTSGYEQYF